This T cell receptor (beta chain) derives from a study of shared clonotypes between healthy human individuals. Whole-study context: Per donor, CD8 memory used one plate, CD8 naive used two, CD4 memory used three and CD4 naive used three. Overall study results and limits: Generation probabilities of non-shared clonotypes were lower (relative to those shared by all four donors). Memory subsets generally showed lower estimated richness than naive subsets. Sharing across four donors was seen in 4.5% to 5.5% of naive CD4 clonotypes.

The assay was immunoSEQ multiplex PCR, and TCRdb's table has in-frame clones only and misses some. The sample records 400,000 to 600,000 clones, 90% to 96% being singletons. Unmatched junction bases numbered 4, after V lost 2 bases and J lost 6 bases. The germline V gene has CDR1 MDHEN and CDR2 SYDVKM. This CDR3 is built from 15 residues. As regards this clone: Antigen: not known.

The receptor's source is a woman aged 30 to 39 in good health. The V call is TRBV28, the J call TRBJ2-3; 11 positions agree with TRBD2. The material sequenced was naive CD4+ T cells sorted from blood. Subset reported: CD45RA+ positively selected. Written as DNA, the CDR3 is TGTGCCAGCAGTTTAACTAGCGGGAGTTTGGATACGCAGTATTTT. It encodes CASSLTSGSLDTQYF.